This passage covers 3 T cell receptor beta chains from one sample sequenced in a study of early T cells in non-severe SARS-CoV-2 infection (dated by TCRdb to the early 2020s). Library preparation used 5' RACE. The listed sequencing device is NextSeq 500. The public reads were quality trimmed at Q25 with fastp and then assembled into clones with MiXCR by TCRdb, keeping productive beta chains. Entries are consolidated by CDR3 protein sequence, retaining the most common genes and DNA. This sample is represented by approximately 90,000 distinct CDR3 sequences; roughly 17% of them were singletons. The top ten hold about 5% of the sample. The sample here was whole blood, taken at baseline. These receptors all stem from an adult who was a healthcare worker with PCR-confirmed SARS-CoV-2 infection or an uninfected control (not recorded which).

This chain connects TRBV19 to TRBJ2-7; TRBD2 is a possible D gene (6 bases). CDR1 and CDR2 from the germline V gene are LNHDA and SQIVND (reference sequence). Trimming stripped 5 bases from V and 0 bases from J, with 14 bases between. This CDR3 is 15 amino acids long. The CDR3 is CASSWRENLSYEQYF. The CDR3 nucleotides read TGTGCCAGTAGTTGGCGGGAAAACCTCTCCTACGAGCAGTACTTC.

In this sample, this clonotype turned up many times. The chain carries TRBV5-8 and TRBJ2-1; D possibly matches TRBD1 or TRBD2 (7 bases each). CDR1 SGHTS and CDR2 YDEGEE come from the germline V gene. The CDR3 is made up of 15 amino acids. Trimming left V 2 bases short and J 10 bases short, with 19 bases between. CDR3 DNA: TGTGCCAGCAGCTTTCGACAGGGAGGGGTGAAGGAGCAGTTCTTC. Encoded protein: CASSFRQGGVKEQFF.

This clonotype was counted ten times or more. The chain combines TRBV25-1 with TRBJ2-7; D call uncertain. The CDR3 totals 14 residues. V was shortened by 5 bases and J by 4 bases, with 15 bases between the two germline ends. CDR1 and CDR2 from the germline V gene are MGHDK and SYGVNS. CDR3 nucleotides: TGTGCCAGCAGTAAAATCTCAGGAATGTACGAGCAGTACTTC. Its protein product is CASSKISGMYEQYF.